This T cell receptor (beta chain) originates from a study of human T cells and chemical hapten exposure. Study overall: Largely, small differences in pooled library volume made per-sample TCR yields vary.

The starting material, unfractionated whole blood, was used for total RNA extraction. Findings and caveats of the study: The number of TCRs over 1 in 1000 frequency stayed unchanged after DPC.

The germline CDR1 and CDR2 sequences are DFQATT and SNEGSKA (reference sequence). This CDR3 contains 14 residues. Trimming took 2 bases from V and 3 from J; bases not matched to a gene: 2. This clonotype was picked up a small number of times. Its antigen remains unidentified. The library attached unique molecular identifiers to individual cDNA molecules. Authors' processing steps: Across samples, TCR counts had a median of roughly 98,000 and ranged from about 20,000 to 750,000. TCRdb passed the 5' RACE reads through MiXCR, listing each CDR3 protein once. None of the V and J calls come from the authors' own analysis; TCRdb made them. The sample holds more than 75,000 distinct CDR3 sequences, around 15% seen once.

This clonotype was sampled from a female donor in good health. This rearrangement joins TRBV20-1 to TRBJ2-5, with 11 bases fitting TRBD2. CDR3 region: CSARPSGGKETQYF. The DNA of the CDR3 is TGCAGTGCTAGACCTAGCGGGGGGAAAGAGACCCAGTACTTC.